This TCR beta chain was observed in a study of blood T cell repertoires in COVID-19. In this sample, this clone turned up once. Only in-frame clones appear in the TCRdb table, and some are missing; sequencing was by immunoSEQ multiplex PCR. The sample has 55,000 to 65,000 clones, 60% to 80% seen once. The CDR3 is 16 amino acids. Unmatched junction bases numbered 5, after V lost 4 bases and J lost 1 base. Per the germline V gene, CDR1 is SGHRS and CDR2 is YFSETQ. Input material: peripheral blood. This sequence joins TRBV5-1 and TRBJ1-3, with 10 bases identical to TRBD1. This receptor was identified in a man aged 55 to 70 with acute or convalescent COVID-19. CDR3 coding DNA: TGCGCCAGCAGCGCCCAGGGACAGGGGTCTGGAAACACCATATATTTT. The encoded protein is CASSAQGQGSGNTIYF.